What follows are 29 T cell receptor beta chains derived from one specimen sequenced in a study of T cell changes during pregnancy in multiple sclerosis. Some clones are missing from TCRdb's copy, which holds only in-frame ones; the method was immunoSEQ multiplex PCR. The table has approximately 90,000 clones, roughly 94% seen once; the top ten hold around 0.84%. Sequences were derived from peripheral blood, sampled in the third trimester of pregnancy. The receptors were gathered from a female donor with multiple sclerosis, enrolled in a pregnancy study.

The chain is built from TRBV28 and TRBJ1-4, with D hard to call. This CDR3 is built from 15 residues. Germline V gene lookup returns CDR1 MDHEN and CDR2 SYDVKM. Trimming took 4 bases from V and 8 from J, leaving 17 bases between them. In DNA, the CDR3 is TGTGCCAGCAGTTCCGTATCCCCTGCGCTAGAAAAACTGTTTTTT. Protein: CASSSVSPALEKLFF.

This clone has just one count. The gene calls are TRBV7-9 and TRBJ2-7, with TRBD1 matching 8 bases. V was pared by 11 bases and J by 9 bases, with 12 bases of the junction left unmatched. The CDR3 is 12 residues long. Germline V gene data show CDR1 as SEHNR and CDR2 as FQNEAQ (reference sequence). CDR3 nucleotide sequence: TGTGCCGTACGAGCAGGGGGCGGCCCGCAGTACTTC. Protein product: CAVRAGGGPQYF.

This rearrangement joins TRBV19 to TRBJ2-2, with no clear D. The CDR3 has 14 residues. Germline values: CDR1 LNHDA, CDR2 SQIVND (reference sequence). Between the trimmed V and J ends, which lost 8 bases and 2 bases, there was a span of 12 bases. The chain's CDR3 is CASRGLGNTGELFF. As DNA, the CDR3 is TGTGCCAGTCGCGGCTTAGGCAACACCGGGGAGCTGTTTTTT.

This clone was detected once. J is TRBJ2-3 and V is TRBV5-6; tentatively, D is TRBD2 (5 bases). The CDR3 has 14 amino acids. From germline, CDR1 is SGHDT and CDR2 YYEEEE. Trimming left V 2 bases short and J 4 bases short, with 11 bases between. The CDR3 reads CASSLGLASDTQYF. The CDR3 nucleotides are TGTGCCAGCAGCTTAGGGCTAGCCTCAGATACGCAGTATTTT. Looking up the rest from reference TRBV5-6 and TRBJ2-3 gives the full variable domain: DAGVTQSPTHLIKTRGQQVTLRCSPKSGHDTVSWYQQALGQGPQFIFQYYEEEERQRGNFPDRFSGHQFPNYSSELNVNALLLGDSALYLCASSLGLASDTQYFGPGTRLTVL.

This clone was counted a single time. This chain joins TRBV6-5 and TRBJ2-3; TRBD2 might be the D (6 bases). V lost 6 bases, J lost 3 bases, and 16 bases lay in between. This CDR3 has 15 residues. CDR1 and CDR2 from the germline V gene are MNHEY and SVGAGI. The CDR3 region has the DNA TGTGCCAGCAGCTCGACTAGTGTGCCGACAGATACGCAGTATTTT. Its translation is CASSSTSVPTDTQYF.

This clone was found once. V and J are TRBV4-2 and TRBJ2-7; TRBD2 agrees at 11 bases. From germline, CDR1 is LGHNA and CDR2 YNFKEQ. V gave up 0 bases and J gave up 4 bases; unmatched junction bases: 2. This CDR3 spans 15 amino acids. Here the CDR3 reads CASSQELAGAYEQYF. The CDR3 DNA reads TGTGCCAGCAGCCAAGAACTAGCGGGGGCGTACGAGCAGTACTTC.

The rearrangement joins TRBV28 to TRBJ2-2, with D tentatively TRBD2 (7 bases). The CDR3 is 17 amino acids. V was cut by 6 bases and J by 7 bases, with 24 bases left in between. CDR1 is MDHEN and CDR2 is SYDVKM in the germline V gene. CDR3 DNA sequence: TGTGCCAGCAGAACCCACGGGGGGCCCGTCAGCGGCGGGGAGCTGTTTTTT. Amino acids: CASRTHGGPVSGGELFF.

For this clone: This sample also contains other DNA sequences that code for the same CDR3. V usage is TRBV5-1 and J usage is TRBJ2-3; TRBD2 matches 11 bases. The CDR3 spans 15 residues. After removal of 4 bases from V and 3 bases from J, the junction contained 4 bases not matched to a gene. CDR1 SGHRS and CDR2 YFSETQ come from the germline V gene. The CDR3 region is CASSPGTSGTDTQYF. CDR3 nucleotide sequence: TGCGCCAGCAGCCCAGGGACTAGCGGAACAGATACGCAGTATTTT.

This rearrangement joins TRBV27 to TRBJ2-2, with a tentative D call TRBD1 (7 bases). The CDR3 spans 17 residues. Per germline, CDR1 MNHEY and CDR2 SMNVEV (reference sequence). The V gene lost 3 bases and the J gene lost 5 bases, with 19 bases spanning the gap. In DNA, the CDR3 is TGTGCCAGCAGTTTCCAGGGGGGCGAAATCGGAACCGGGGAGCTGTTTTTT. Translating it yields CASSFQGGEIGTGELFF.

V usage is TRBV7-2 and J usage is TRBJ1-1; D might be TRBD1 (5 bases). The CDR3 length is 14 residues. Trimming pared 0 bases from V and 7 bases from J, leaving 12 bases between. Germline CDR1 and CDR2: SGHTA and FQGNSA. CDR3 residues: CASSLAGGQGEAFF. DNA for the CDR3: TGTGCCAGCAGCTTAGCAGGAGGGCAGGGTGAAGCTTTCTTT. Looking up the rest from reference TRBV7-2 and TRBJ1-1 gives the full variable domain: GAGVSQSPSNKVTEKGKDVELRCDPISGHTALYWYRQSLGQGLEFLIYFQGNSAPDKSGLPSDRFSAERTGGSVSTLTIQRTQQEDSAVYLCASSLAGGQGEAFFGQGTRLTVV.

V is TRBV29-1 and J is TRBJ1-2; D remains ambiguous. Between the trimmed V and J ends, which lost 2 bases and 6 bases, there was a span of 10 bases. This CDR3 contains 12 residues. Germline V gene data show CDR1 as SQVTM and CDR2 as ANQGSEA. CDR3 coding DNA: TGCAGCGTTGAAAGCGACGCAGATGGCTACACCTTC. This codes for CSVESDADGYTF.

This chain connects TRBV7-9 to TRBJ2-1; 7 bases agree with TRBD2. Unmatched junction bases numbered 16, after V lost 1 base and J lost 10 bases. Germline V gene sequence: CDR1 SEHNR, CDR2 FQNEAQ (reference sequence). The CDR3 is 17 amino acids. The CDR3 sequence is CASSLGSQRDDSGEQFF. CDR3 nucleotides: TGTGCCAGCAGCTTAGGGTCGCAGCGGGATGATTCGGGGGAGCAGTTCTTC.

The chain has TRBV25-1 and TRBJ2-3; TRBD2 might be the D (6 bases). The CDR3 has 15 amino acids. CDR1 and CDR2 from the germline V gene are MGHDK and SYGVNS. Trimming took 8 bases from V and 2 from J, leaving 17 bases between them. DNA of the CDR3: TGTGCCAGCTCAGTCCTAGCGACTGACACAGATACGCAGTATTTT. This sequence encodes CASSVLATDTDTQYF. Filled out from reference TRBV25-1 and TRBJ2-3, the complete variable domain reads EADIYQTPRYLVIGTGKKITLECSQTMGHDKMYWYQQDPGMELHLIHYSYGVNSTEKGDLSSESTVSRIRTEHFPLTLESARPSHTSQYLCASSVLATDTDTQYFGPGTRLTVL.

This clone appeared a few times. CDR3 loop: CASSLLAADNEQFF. CDR3 in DNA: TGCGCCAGCAGCTTACTAGCGGCAGACAATGAGCAGTTCTTC. This sequence joins TRBV4-1 and TRBJ2-1; 8 bases map to TRBD2. V dropped 5 bases and J dropped 5; count of bases not matched to a gene: 5. CDR1 is MGHRA and CDR2 is YSYEKL in the germline V gene. The CDR3 covers 14 residues.

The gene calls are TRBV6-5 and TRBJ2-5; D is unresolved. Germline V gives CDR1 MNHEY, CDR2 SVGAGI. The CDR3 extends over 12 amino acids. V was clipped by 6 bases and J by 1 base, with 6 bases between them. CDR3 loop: CASRSLQETQYF. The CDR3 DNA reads TGTGCCAGCAGGTCCCTCCAAGAGACCCAGTACTTC.

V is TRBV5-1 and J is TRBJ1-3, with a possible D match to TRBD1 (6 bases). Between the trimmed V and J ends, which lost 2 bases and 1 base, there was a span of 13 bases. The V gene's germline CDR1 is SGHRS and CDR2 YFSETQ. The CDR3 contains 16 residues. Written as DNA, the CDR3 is TGCGCCAGCAGCTTCGCCCTGGGGGCATCTGGAAACACCATATATTTT. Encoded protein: CASSFALGASGNTIYF. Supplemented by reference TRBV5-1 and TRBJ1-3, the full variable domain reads KAGVTQTPRYLIKTRGQQVTLSCSPISGHRSVSWYQQTPGQGLQFLFEYFSETQRNKGNFPGRFSGRQFSNSRSEMNVSTLELGDSALYLCASSFALGASGNTIYFGEGSWLTVV.

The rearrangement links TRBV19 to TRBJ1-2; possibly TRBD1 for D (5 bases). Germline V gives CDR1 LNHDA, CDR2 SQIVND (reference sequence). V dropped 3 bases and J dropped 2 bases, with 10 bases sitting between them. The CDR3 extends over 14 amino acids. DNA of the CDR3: TGTGCCAGTAGTATCCATGGGGGGAACTATGGCTACACCTTC. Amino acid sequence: CASSIHGGNYGYTF.

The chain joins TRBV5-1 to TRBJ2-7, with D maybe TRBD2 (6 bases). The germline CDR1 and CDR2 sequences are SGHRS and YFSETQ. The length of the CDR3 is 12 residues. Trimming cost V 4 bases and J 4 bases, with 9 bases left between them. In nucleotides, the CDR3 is TGCGCCAGCAGCCCCGGGGGTTACGAGCAGTACTTC. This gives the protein CASSPGGYEQYF.

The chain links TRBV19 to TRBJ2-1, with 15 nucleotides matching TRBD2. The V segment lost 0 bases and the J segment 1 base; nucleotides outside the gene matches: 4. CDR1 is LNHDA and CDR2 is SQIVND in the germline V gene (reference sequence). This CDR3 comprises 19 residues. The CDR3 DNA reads TGTGCCAGTAGTATAGAGGGACTAGCGGGAGGAGGATCCTACAATGAGCAGTTCTTC. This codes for CASSIEGLAGGGSYNEQFF. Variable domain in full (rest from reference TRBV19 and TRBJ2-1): DGGITQSPKYLFRKEGQNVTLSCEQNLNHDAMYWYRQDPGQGLRLIYYSQIVNDFQKGDIAEGYSVSREKKESFPLTVTSAQKNPTAFYLCASSIEGLAGGGSYNEQFFGPGTRLTVL.

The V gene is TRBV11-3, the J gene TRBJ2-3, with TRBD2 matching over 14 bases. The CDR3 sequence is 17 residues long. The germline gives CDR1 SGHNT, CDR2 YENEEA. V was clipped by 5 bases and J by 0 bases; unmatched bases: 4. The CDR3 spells CASSPGTSGSSTDTQYF. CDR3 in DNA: TGTGCCAGCAGCCCCGGGACTAGCGGGAGCAGCACAGATACGCAGTATTTT.

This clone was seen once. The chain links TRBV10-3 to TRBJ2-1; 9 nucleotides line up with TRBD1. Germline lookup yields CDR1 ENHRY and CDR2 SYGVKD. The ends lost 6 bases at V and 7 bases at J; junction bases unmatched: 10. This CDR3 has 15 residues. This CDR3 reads CAISLDRGVINEQFF. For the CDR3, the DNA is TGTGCCATCAGCCTGGACAGGGGTGTTATAAATGAGCAGTTCTTC.

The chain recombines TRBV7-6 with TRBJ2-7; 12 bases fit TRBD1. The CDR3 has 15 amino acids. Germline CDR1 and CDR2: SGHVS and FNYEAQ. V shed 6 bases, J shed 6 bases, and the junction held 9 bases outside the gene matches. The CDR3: CASSLAGTGGIEQYF. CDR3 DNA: TGTGCCAGCAGTCTCGCCGGGACAGGGGGCATCGAGCAGTACTTC.

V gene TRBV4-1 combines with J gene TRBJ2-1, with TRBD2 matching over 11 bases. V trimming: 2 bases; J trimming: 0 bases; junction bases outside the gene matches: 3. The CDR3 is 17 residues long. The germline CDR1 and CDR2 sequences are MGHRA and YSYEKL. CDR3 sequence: CASSQPTSGNSYNEQFF. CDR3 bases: TGCGCCAGCAGCCAACCGACTAGCGGGAACTCCTACAATGAGCAGTTCTTC.

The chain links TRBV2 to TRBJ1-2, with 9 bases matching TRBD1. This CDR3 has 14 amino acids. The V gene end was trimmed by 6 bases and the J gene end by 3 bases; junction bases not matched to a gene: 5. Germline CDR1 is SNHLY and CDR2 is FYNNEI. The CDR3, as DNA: TGTGCCAGCAGGGGGACAGGGATCCACTATGGCTACACCTTC. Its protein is CASRGTGIHYGYTF.

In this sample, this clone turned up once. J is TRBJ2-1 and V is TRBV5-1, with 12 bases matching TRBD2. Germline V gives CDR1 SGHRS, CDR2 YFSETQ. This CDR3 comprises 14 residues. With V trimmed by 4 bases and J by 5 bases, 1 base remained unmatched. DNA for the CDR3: TGCGCCAGCAGCGGACTAGCGGGGAACAATGAGCAGTTCTTC. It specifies CASSGLAGNNEQFF.

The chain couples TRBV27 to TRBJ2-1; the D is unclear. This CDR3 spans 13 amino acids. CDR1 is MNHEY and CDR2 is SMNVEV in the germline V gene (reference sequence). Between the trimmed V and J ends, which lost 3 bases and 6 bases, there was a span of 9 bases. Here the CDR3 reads CASSFNSGNEQFF. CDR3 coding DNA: TGTGCCAGCAGTTTTAACAGTGGCAATGAGCAGTTCTTC.

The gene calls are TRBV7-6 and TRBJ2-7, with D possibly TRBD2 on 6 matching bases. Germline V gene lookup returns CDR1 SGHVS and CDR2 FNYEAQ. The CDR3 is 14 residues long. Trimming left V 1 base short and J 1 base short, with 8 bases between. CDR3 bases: TGTGCCAGCAGCTTAGGTCGGGGGTCCTACGAGCAGTACTTC. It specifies CASSLGRGSYEQYF.

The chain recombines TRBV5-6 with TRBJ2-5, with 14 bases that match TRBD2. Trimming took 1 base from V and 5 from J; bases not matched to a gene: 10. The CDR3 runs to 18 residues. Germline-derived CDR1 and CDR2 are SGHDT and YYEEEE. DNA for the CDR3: TGTGCCAGCAGCTTGTGGGGGACTAGCGGGAGAGGACGCGAGACCCAGTACTTC. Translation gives CASSLWGTSGRGRETQYF.

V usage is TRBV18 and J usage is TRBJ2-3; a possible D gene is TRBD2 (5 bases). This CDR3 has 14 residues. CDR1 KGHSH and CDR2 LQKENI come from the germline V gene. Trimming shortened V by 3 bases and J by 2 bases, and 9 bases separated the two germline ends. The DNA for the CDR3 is TGTGCCAGCTCACCTACTAGATCCACAGATACGCAGTATTTT. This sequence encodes CASSPTRSTDTQYF.